Shown below are 29 T cell receptor beta chains from a single sample sequenced in a study of technical replicates of blood from several donors. TCRdb keeps only in-frame clones here, not all; method: immunoSEQ multiplex PCR. The data show about 89,000 clones, with approximately 96% seen just once and about 0.22% held by the top ten. Source material: T cells isolated from PBMCs. Every receptor here comes from a human donor in good health.

In regard to this clone: Germline is not matched at one junction end, which may reflect a read error. The chain has TRBV18 and TRBJ1-3, with TRBD1 identical over 9 bases. The V gene's germline CDR1 is KGHSH and CDR2 LQKENI. This CDR3 comprises 18 residues. The DNA for the CDR3 is TGTGCCAGCTCGCCACAGGCGGGACAGGGTCCCTCTGGAAACACCATATATTTT. Translation: CASSPQAGQGPSGNTIYF.

The chain uses TRBV2 and TRBJ2-1; TRBD2 aligns across 8 bases. V lost 3 bases, J lost 3 bases, and 7 bases stayed unmatched. This CDR3 region has 16 residues. From germline, CDR1 is SNHLY and CDR2 FYNNEI. The CDR3 spells CASSEGTRLYYNEQFF. The CDR3 DNA is TGTGCCAGCAGTGAGGGGACTAGATTGTACTACAATGAGCAGTTCTTC.

The sample holds one count of this clone. The V and J genes are TRBV19 and TRBJ1-2, with D perhaps TRBD1 (5 bases). V was trimmed by 7 bases and J by 4 bases, leaving 19 bases between them. This CDR3 contains 15 residues. Germline CDR1 LNHDA, CDR2 SQIVND (reference sequence). CDR3 sequence (DNA): TGTGCCAGTACTCCAACTCCGGGGGAACGCTATGGCTACACCTTC. Residues: CASTPTPGERYGYTF.

This clone has a single count. The CDR3 sequence: CASSLRDRQRDTQYF. The CDR3 bases are TGTGCCAGCAGCCTCCGGGACAGACAAAGAGATACGCAGTATTTT. V and J are TRBV5-4 and TRBJ2-3; 7 bases are shared with TRBD1. Germline loops: CDR1 SGHNT, CDR2 YYREEE (reference sequence). The CDR3 consists of 15 residues. V was pared by 4 bases and J by 5 bases, with 10 bases of the junction left unmatched. Drawing the rest from reference TRBV5-4 and TRBJ2-3, the complete variable domain is ETGVTQSPTHLIKTRGQQVTLRCSSQSGHNTVSWYQQALGQGPQFIFQYYREEENGRGNFPPRFSGLQFPNYSSELNVNALELDDSALYLCASSLRDRQRDTQYFGPGTRLTVL.

This clone was seen once. V gene TRBV7-9 combines with J gene TRBJ2-5, with 7 nucleotides matching TRBD2. After removal of 5 bases from V and 2 bases from J, the junction contained 8 bases not matched to a gene. Looked up from germline, CDR1 is SEHNR and CDR2 is FQNEAQ (reference sequence). The CDR3 length is 15 residues. CDR3 sequence (DNA): TGTGCCAGCAGCGCCCGGGACTACGATCAAGAGACCCAGTACTTC. Translated: CASSARDYDQETQYF. The full variable domain, with the rest looked up from reference TRBV7-9 and TRBJ2-5, is DTGVSQNPRHKITKRGQNVTFRCDPISEHNRLYWYRQTLGQGPEFLTYFQNEAQLEKSRLLSDRFSAERPKGSFSTLEIQRTEQGDSAMYLCASSARDYDQETQYFGPGTRLLVL.

This chain connects TRBV7-8 to TRBJ1-3; D unresolved. This CDR3 is built from 16 residues. Looked up from germline, CDR1 is SGHVS and CDR2 is FQNEAQ. The V end was cut by 1 base, the J end by 0 bases, with 10 bases between. CDR3 bases: TGTGCCAGCAGCTTAGTAGCAGCTAACTCTGGAAACACCATATATTTT. Encoded protein: CASSLVAANSGNTIYF. The full variable domain, rest sourced from reference TRBV7-8 and TRBJ1-3, is GAGVSQSPRYKVAKRGQDVALRCDPISGHVSLFWYQQALGQGPEFLTYFQNEAQLDKSGLPSDRFFAERPEGSVSTLKIQRTQQEDSAVYLCASSLVAANSGNTIYFGEGSWLTVV.

V and J are TRBV2 and TRBJ2-3; 8 bases line up with TRBD2. The V segment lost 10 bases and the J segment 1 base; nucleotides outside the gene matches: 4. Germline CDR1 reads SNHLY; CDR2 reads FYNNEI. The CDR3 contains 13 residues. CDR3 in DNA: TGTGCCACCGGACTAGCCCGCACAGATACGCAGTATTTT. Translation gives CATGLARTDTQYF.

V gene TRBV25-1 combines with J gene TRBJ2-1; TRBD2 aligns across 9 bases. From germline, CDR1 is MGHDK and CDR2 SYGVNS. V gave up 6 bases and J gave up 4 bases; unmatched junction bases: 10. The CDR3 runs 16 residues. CDR3 DNA: TGTGCCAGCAGGGGGGACTGGCGGGAGGGTTACAATGAGCAGTTCTTC. Its translation is CASRGDWREGYNEQFF.

V and J are TRBV11-3 and TRBJ2-6; a possible D gene is TRBD2 (5 bases). Germline V CDR1 and CDR2: SGHNT, YENEEA. This CDR3 region has 19 residues. The V and J ends lost 6 bases and 0 bases respectively, with 21 bases between them. The CDR3 nucleotides are TGTGCCAGCAGAACCAGCGGACTCACCCTCTACTCTGGGGCCAACGTCCTGACTTTC. This encodes CASRTSGLTLYSGANVLTF.

This chain connects TRBV9 to TRBJ2-7, with a weak D call TRBD1 (5 bases). The CDR3 loop spans 17 amino acids. Germline loops: CDR1 SGDLS, CDR2 YYNGEE. The V and J ends lost 3 bases and 3 bases respectively, with 22 bases between them. The CDR3 coding sequence is TGTGCCAGCAGCGCCCGGTCCGACAGAATCGAACGCTACGAGCAGTACTTC. Protein product: CASSARSDRIERYEQYF.

The chain is built from TRBV6-5 and TRBJ2-7; unclear D gene. CDR1 MNHEY and CDR2 SVGAGI come from the germline V gene. V gave up 0 bases and J gave up 3 bases, with 6 bases separating them. This CDR3 spans 13 amino acids. CDR3 nucleotide sequence: TGTGCCAGCAGTTACTCGGCAGACTACGAGCAGTACTTC. Residues: CASSYSADYEQYF.

This chain uses TRBV6-5 with TRBJ2-7, with TRBD1 as a possible D gene (6 bases). The germline CDR1 and CDR2 sequences are MNHEY and SVGAGI. The V and J ends lost 4 bases and 2 bases respectively, with 15 bases between them. CDR3 length: 15 amino acids. The CDR3 sequence is CASSSPGQGPYEQYF. The CDR3 nucleotides read TGTGCCAGCAGTTCCCCGGGACAAGGCCCCTACGAGCAGTACTTC.

The chain recombines TRBV14 with TRBJ1-1; TRBD1 agrees at 7 bases. The CDR3 extends over 18 amino acids. The V segment lost 0 bases and the J segment 1 base; nucleotides outside the gene matches: 11. CDR1 is SGHDN, CDR2 FVKESK, per germline. This CDR3 is CASSQEGGAGGWNTEAFF. The CDR3 nucleotides are TGTGCCAGCAGCCAAGAAGGTGGTGCAGGGGGATGGAACACTGAAGCTTTCTTT.

This clone was counted once. The rearrangement links TRBV10-1 to TRBJ2-2; TRBD2 matches 8 bases. CDR1 WNHNN and CDR2 SYGVQD come from the germline V gene (reference sequence). The junction had 9 bases not matched to a gene; V was cut back by 2 bases and J by 7 bases. The CDR3 runs to 16 residues. CDR3 protein: CASSEKASGWGGELFF. CDR3 in DNA: TGCGCCAGCAGTGAGAAAGCTAGCGGGTGGGGCGGGGAGCTGTTTTTT.

This chain uses TRBV7-9 with TRBJ2-7; D is unclear. The V gene's germline CDR1 is SEHNR and CDR2 FQNEAQ (reference sequence). This CDR3 comprises 13 residues. The V end lost 0 bases, the J end lost 1 base, and 4 bases lay between the germline ends. CDR3 coding DNA: TGTGCCAGCAGCTTAGCCCTGTCCTACGAGCAGTACTTC. Protein product: CASSLALSYEQYF.

The V and J genes are TRBV28 and TRBJ1-5; D unresolved. V lost 3 bases and J 1 base, leaving 10 bases between the germline ends. The CDR3 has 15 amino acids. Germline CDR1 is MDHEN and CDR2 is SYDVKM. The CDR3 DNA reads TGTGCCAGCAGTTTCCAGGATAGGAGCAATCAGCCCCAGCATTTT. It specifies CASSFQDRSNQPQHF. The whole variable domain, remainder taken from reference TRBV28 and TRBJ1-5, is DVKVTQSSRYLVKRTGEKVFLECVQDMDHENMFWYRQDPGLGLRLIYFSYDVKMKEKGDIPEGYSVSREKKERFSLILESASTNQTSMYLCASSFQDRSNQPQHFGDGTRLSIL.

The chain links TRBV29-1 to TRBJ2-7, with TRBD1 identical over 10 bases. Unmatched junction bases numbered 14, after V lost 6 bases and J lost 0 bases. This CDR3 comprises 17 residues. The germline V gene has CDR1 SQVTM and CDR2 ANQGSEA. Here the CDR3 DNA reads TGCAGCGTGGAGGTAGGGGACAGGGGTCCGAGCTCCTACGAGCAGTACTTC. This encodes CSVEVGDRGPSSYEQYF.

The genes are TRBV2 and TRBJ2-3; TRBD1 might be the D (5 bases). Trimming pared 7 bases from V and 0 bases from J, leaving 11 bases between. This CDR3 comprises 14 residues. From germline, CDR1 is SNHLY and CDR2 FYNNEI. CDR3 nucleotides: TGTGCCAGCATTCGGACACTAAGCACAGATACGCAGTATTTT. Residues: CASIRTLSTDTQYF.

The gene calls are TRBV18 and TRBJ1-6, with a weak D call TRBD1 (5 bases). CDR1 and CDR2 from the germline V gene are KGHSH and LQKENI. The CDR3 runs to 15 residues. V was pared by 3 bases and J by 4 bases, with 10 bases between. The CDR3 sequence is CASSPAGGYNSPLHF. In nucleotides, the CDR3 is TGTGCCAGCTCACCTGCGGGGGGGTATAATTCACCCCTCCACTTT.

The chain combines TRBV7-2 with TRBJ1-1, with TRBD1 matching 7 bases. V lost 3 bases to trimming and J lost 5 bases; unmatched junction nucleotides: 3. The CDR3 is made up of 13 amino acids. Germline-derived CDR1 and CDR2 are SGHTA and FQGNSA. CDR3 DNA: TGTGCCAGCAGCTTGACAGGGATAACTGAAGCTTTCTTT. It translates to CASSLTGITEAFF. Using reference TRBV7-2 and TRBJ1-1 for the parts outside the CDR3, the full variable domain is GAGVSQSPSNKVTEKGKDVELRCDPISGHTALYWYRQSLGQGLEFLIYFQGNSAPDKSGLPSDRFSAERTGGSVSTLTIQRTQQEDSAVYLCASSLTGITEAFFGQGTRLTVV.

V gene TRBV19 combines with J gene TRBJ1-2; unclear D gene. V was trimmed by 2 bases and J by 8 bases, leaving 9 bases between them. CDR3 length equals 12 residues. Germline CDR1 reads LNHDA; CDR2 reads SQIVND (reference sequence). The DNA of the CDR3 is TGTGCCAGTAGTATATATCCGGGAGGCTACACCTTC. Its translation is CASSIYPGGYTF.

This clone was observed a single time. The chain couples TRBV5-1 to TRBJ2-2; 8 nucleotides line up with TRBD1. V was clipped by 0 bases and J by 5 bases; unmatched bases: 6. CDR1 is SGHRS and CDR2 is YFSETQ in the germline V gene. This CDR3 comprises 16 residues. The CDR3 sequence is CASSLVTGVRTGELFF. CDR3 coding DNA: TGCGCCAGCAGCTTGGTGACAGGGGTTAGGACCGGGGAGCTGTTTTTT.

The sample holds a few counts of this clone. The rearrangement joins TRBV7-9 to TRBJ2-4, with D unclear. The V end lost 2 bases, the J end lost 11 bases, and 10 bases lay between the germline ends. Germline V CDR1 and CDR2: SEHNR, FQNEAQ (reference sequence). This CDR3 is built from 12 residues. CDR3 loop: CASSLLGQVQYF. CDR3 bases: TGTGCCAGCAGCTTACTGGGCCAGGTTCAGTACTTC. Variable domain in full (rest from reference TRBV7-9 and TRBJ2-4): DTGVSQNPRHKITKRGQNVTFRCDPISEHNRLYWYRQTLGQGPEFLTYFQNEAQLEKSRLLSDRFSAERPKGSFSTLEIQRTEQGDSAMYLCASSLLGQVQYFGAGTRLSVL.

This chain connects TRBV10-2 to TRBJ2-7; TRBD1 is a possible D gene (6 bases). The ends were cut back, 6 bases at V and 2 bases at J, with 11 bases in the middle. Germline lookup yields CDR1 WSHSY and CDR2 SAAADI. The CDR3 has 13 residues. CDR3 amino acids: CASSGQRAYEQYF. CDR3 sequence (DNA): TGCGCCAGCAGCGGACAGCGAGCCTACGAGCAGTACTTC.

This clone was detected once. The chain recombines TRBV11-2 with TRBJ2-7, with 9 bases lining up with TRBD2. This CDR3 has 16 amino acids. J gave up 2 bases and V 5 bases, and 10 bases lay outside the gene matches. Germline V gives CDR1 SGHAT, CDR2 FQNNGV. The DNA for the CDR3 is TGTGCCAGCAGCCCCGCTAGCGGGGAGTTTACCTACGAGCAGTACTTC. Translating gives CASSPASGEFTYEQYF.

The chain couples TRBV28 to TRBJ1-2; TRBD1 agrees at 7 bases. V shed 5 bases and J 4 bases; nucleotides not matched to a gene: 10. From germline, CDR1 is MDHEN and CDR2 SYDVKM. The CDR3 runs to 15 residues. The CDR3 DNA reads as TGTGCCAGCAGTCCCCCGACAGGGAGAGTCTATGGCTACACCTTC. Translated: CASSPPTGRVYGYTF.

This clone has only one observation. This sequence joins TRBV19 and TRBJ2-5; D gene uncertain. V was pared by 5 bases and J by 5 bases, with 12 bases between. CDR1 LNHDA and CDR2 SQIVND come from the germline V gene (reference sequence). CDR3 size: 13 residues. CDR3 in amino acids: CASSGVARETQYF. DNA of the CDR3: TGTGCCAGTAGTGGAGTGGCGCGGGAGACCCAGTACTTC.

The chain's CDR3 is CASSLLGQGAKNIQYF. The CDR3 DNA sequence: TGTGCCAGCAGTTTGCTGGGACAGGGTGCCAAAAACATTCAGTACTTC. The V and J genes are TRBV28 and TRBJ2-4; 9 nucleotides agree with TRBD1. The length of the CDR3 is 16 residues. Germline V gene lookup returns CDR1 MDHEN and CDR2 SYDVKM. Trimming at V came to 3 bases and at J to 1 base, leaving 4 bases not matched to a gene.

The chain combines TRBV5-1 with TRBJ2-2; 9 positions match TRBD2. Germline CDR1 and CDR2: SGHRS and YFSETQ. The junction had 3 bases not matched to a gene; V was cut back by 5 bases and J by 4 bases. CDR3 length equals 14 residues. For the CDR3, the DNA is TGCGCCAGCAGTAGGCGGGAGGGCACCGGGGAGCTGTTTTTT. It translates to CASSRREGTGELFF.